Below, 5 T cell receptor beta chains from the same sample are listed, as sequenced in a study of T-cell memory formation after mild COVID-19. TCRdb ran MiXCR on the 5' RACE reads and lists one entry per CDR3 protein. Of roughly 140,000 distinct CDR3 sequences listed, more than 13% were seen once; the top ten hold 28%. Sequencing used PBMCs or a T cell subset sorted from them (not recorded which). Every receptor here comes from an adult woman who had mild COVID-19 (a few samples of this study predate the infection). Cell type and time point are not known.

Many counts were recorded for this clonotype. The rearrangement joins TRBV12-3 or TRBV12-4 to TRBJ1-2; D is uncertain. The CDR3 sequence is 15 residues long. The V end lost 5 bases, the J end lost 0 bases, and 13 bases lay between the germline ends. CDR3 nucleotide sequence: TGTGCCAGCAGTCCTCGGTGGGTCTCTAACTATGGCTACACCTTC. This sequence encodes CASSPRWVSNYGYTF.

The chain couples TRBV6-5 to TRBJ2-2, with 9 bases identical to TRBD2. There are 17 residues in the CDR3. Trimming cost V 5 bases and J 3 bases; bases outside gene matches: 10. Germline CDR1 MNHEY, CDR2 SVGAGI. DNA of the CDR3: TGTGCCAGCAGTCAAGAACTAGCGGGTGGTTACACCGGGGAGCTGTTTTTT. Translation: CASSQELAGGYTGELFF.

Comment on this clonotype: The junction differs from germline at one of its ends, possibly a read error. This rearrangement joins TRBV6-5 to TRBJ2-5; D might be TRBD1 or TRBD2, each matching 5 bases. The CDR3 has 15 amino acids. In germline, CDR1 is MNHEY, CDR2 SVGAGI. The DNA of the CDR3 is TGTGACAGCAGCTCCGGGACCTCGGTCCTGGAGACCCAGTACTTC. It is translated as CDSSSGTSVLETQYF.

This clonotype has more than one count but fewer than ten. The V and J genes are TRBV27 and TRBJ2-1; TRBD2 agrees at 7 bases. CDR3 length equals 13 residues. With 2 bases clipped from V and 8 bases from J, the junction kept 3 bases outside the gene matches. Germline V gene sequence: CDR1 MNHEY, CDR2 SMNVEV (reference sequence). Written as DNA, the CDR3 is TGTGCCAGCAGTTTAGTTAGCGGGTATGAGCAGTTCTTC. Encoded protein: CASSLVSGYEQFF.

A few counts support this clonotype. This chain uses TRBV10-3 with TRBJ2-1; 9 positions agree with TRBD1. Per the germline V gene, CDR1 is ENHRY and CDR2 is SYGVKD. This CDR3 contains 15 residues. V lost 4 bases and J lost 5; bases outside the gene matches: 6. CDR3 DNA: TGTGCCATCAGTGCATCCGGGACAGGGCACAATGAGCAGTTCTTC. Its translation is CAISASGTGHNEQFF.